The sequence of this TCR beta chain was determined in a study of chemoradiotherapy in HPV16-positive cancers. Assay: immunoSEQ multiplex PCR; the TCRdb copy retains only in-frame clones and omits some. The data contain around 9,600 clones, more than 75% of them seen just once; the ten biggest clones take up 8% to 10%. Trimming removed 3 bases from V and 2 bases from J, with 13 bases in between. The CDR3 is 15 residues long. Germline values: CDR1 KGHSH, CDR2 LQKENI. The rearrangement links TRBV18 to TRBJ1-2; D is unresolved. This material was acquired from a patient who underwent chemoradiotherapy. This TCR came from a human donor with HPV-associated anogenital cancer. The DNA of the CDR3 is TGTGCCAGCTCACCTAAGAGCCATGAGAACTATGGCTACACCTTC. As protein: CASSPKSHENYGYTF.